What follows is one T cell receptor beta chain and its context. The antigen is not known. This related bone marrow graft donor gave peripheral blood on the day of marrow donation. The data were produced by immunoSEQ multiplex PCR, yet TCRdb's version contains in-frame clones alone and is incomplete. The sample has about 46,000 clones, about 90% seen once; the top ten hold 3.1%. The data belong to a study of T cells after posttransplantation cyclophosphamide. Study observations and caveats: Later blood repertoires were often dominated by clones from the donor CD8+ memory compartment.

Trimming took 1 base from V and 7 from J; bases not matched to a gene: 6. Germline V lookup: CDR1 MDHEN, CDR2 SYDVKM. The CDR3 consists of 14 residues. The J gene is TRBJ1-1, the V gene TRBV28, with 7 bases matching TRBD1. This TCR derives from a woman in her forties or fifties in good health and a related stem cell transplant donor. The sample consisted of PBMCs. CDR3 in amino acids: CASSLLQGESEAFF. CDR3 in DNA: TGTGCCAGCAGTTTATTGCAGGGGGAGAGTGAAGCTTTCTTT.